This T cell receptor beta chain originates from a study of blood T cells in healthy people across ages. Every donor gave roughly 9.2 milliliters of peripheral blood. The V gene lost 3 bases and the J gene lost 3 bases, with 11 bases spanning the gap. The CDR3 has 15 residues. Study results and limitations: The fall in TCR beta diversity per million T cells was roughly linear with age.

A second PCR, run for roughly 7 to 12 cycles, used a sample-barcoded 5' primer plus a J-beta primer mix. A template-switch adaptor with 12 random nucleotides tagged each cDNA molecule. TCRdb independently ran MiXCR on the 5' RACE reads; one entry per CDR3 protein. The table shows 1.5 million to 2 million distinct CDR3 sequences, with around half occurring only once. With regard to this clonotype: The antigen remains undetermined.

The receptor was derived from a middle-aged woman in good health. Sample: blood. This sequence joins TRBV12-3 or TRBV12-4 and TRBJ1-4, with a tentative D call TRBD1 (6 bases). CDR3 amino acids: CASSFQGLANEKLFF. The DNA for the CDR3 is TGTGCCAGCAGTTTCCAGGGGTTGGCTAATGAAAAACTGTTTTTT.